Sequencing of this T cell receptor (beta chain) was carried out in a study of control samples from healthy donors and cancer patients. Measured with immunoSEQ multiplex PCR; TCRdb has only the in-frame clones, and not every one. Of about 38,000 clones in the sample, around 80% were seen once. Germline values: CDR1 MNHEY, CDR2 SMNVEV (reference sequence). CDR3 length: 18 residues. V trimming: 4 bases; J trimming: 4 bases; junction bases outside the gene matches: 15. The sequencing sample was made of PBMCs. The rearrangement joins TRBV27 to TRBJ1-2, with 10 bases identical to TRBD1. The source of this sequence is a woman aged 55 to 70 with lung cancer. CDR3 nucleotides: TGTGCCAGCAGTTCCTCCGGGTGGGACAGGGGAGTAGGCTATGGCTACACCTTC. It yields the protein CASSSSGWDRGVGYGYTF.